Listed below are T cell receptor beta chains from one sample, sequenced in a study of blood T cell repertoires in COVID-19. This table comes from immunoSEQ multiplex PCR, and its TCRdb copy is limited to in-frame clones, with some not included. This sample has 150,000 or so clones, with around 89% found just once. The sample consisted of PBMCs or T cells enriched from blood (not recorded which). These receptors were obtained from a woman aged 45-59 years who had recovered from COVID-19. The CDR3 runs from the conserved cysteine through the conserved F or W. A D gene is named only where the DNA matches it firmly. Size is omitted from some rows. Given values are once, few, many or a class for expanded clones.

size: NA
V: TRBV6-6
J: TRBJ2-7
D: NA
CDR3: CASSWTDEQYF
DNA: TGTGCCAGCAGTTGGACAGACGAGCAGTACTTC

size: NA
V: TRBV7-8
J: TRBJ2-1
D: TRBD2
CDR3: CASSLGTSGGRYNEQFF
DNA: TGTGCCAGCAGCTTAGGGACTAGCGGGGGGCGCTACAATGAGCAGTTCTTC

size: NA
V: TRBV27
J: TRBJ2-3
D: NA
CDR3: CASRPTRVTDTQYF
DNA: TGTGCCAGCAGACCGACTAGAGTCACAGATACGCAGTATTTT

size: NA
V: TRBV6-5
J: TRBJ1-2
D: NA
CDR3: CASSYGGNYGYTF
DNA: TGTGCCAGCAGTTACGGGGGGAACTATGGCTACACCTTC

size: NA
V: TRBV28
J: TRBJ1-2
D: TRBD1
CDR3: CASSLFTGVRGYTF
DNA: TGTGCCAGCAGTTTATTTACAGGGGTGAGGGGCTACACCTTC

size: NA
V: TRBV7-2
J: TRBJ2-3
D: TRBD2
CDR3: CASSLIGLAKDTQYF
DNA: TGTGCCAGCAGCTTAATCGGACTAGCGAAAGATACGCAGTATTTT

size: NA
V: TRBV23-1
J: TRBJ2-2
D: NA
CDR3: CASSPFNQGWTGELFF
DNA: TGCGCCAGCAGTCCCTTTAATCAGGGTTGGACCGGGGAGCTGTTTTTT

size: NA
V: TRBV12-3/TRBV12-4
J: TRBJ2-7
D: NA
CDR3: CASSQQENYEQYF
DNA: TGTGCCAGCAGTCAACAGGAGAACTACGAGCAGTACTTC

size: NA
V: TRBV7-2
J: TRBJ2-7
D: TRBD1
CDR3: CASSSDRALYEQYF
DNA: TGTGCCAGCAGCTCGGACAGGGCATTATACGAGCAGTACTTC

size: once
V: TRBV10-3
J: TRBJ1-1
D: NA
CDR3: CAIKGAANMNTEAFF
DNA: TGTGCCATCAAGGGAGCAGCCAATATGAACACTGAAGCTTTCTTT

size: NA
V: TRBV6-1
J: TRBJ1-6
D: TRBD1
CDR3: CASSARTGQGAAGNSPLHF
DNA: TGTGCCAGCAGTGCCAGGACAGGACAGGGGGCGGCCGGCAATTCACCCCTCCACTTT

size: NA
V: TRBV6-5
J: TRBJ2-3
D: TRBD2
CDR3: CASSPGGPTDTQYF
DNA: TGTGCCAGCAGCCCGGGGGGGCCCACAGATACGCAGTATTTT

size: NA
V: TRBV12-5
J: TRBJ1-6
D: NA
CDR3: CASGLVMGGEVGAPLHF
DNA: NA

size: NA
V: TRBV18
J: TRBJ1-1
D: NA
CDR3: CASSEGVDTEAFF
DNA: TGTGCCAGCTCAGAAGGGGTAGACACTGAAGCTTTCTTT

size: NA
V: TRBV6-2/TRBV6-3
J: TRBJ1-2
D: TRBD1
CDR3: CASSSVDRGLLYGYTF
DNA: TGTGCCAGCAGTTCGGTGGACAGGGGTTTACTTTATGGCTACACCTTC

size: NA
V: TRBV5-4
J: TRBJ2-1
D: NA
CDR3: CASSLPPGLVALEQFF
DNA: TGTGCCAGCAGCTTACCGCCGGGACTCGTCGCTTTGGAGCAGTTCTTC

size: NA
V: TRBV20-1
J: TRBJ1-4
D: NA
CDR3: CSASPELGRDEKLFF
DNA: TGCAGTGCTAGTCCCGAACTGGGGCGCGATGAAAAACTGTTTTTT

size: NA
V: TRBV18
J: TRBJ1-1
D: NA
CDR3: CASSPKSNTEAFF
DNA: TGTGCCAGCTCACCAAAATCTAACACTGAAGCTTTCTTT

size: NA
V: TRBV11-2
J: TRBJ1-2
D: NA
CDR3: CASSPVGRDSGYTF
DNA: TGTGCCAGCAGCCCGGTAGGGAGGGATTCTGGCTACACCTTC

size: NA
V: TRBV24-1
J: TRBJ2-7
D: TRBD1
CDR3: CATSDSGQRVSYEQYF
DNA: TGTGCCACCAGTGACTCGGGACAGAGAGTCTCCTACGAGCAGTACTTC

size: NA
V: TRBV7-3
J: TRBJ1-1
D: NA
CDR3: CASSLSLNTEAFF
DNA: TGTGCCAGCAGCTTATCATTGAACACTGAAGCTTTCTTT

size: few
V: TRBV29-1
J: TRBJ2-2
D: NA
CDR3: CSVEDQGTVPTGELFF
DNA: TGCAGCGTTGAAGATCAGGGGACCGTTCCTACCGGGGAGCTGTTTTTT

size: NA
V: TRBV6-5
J: TRBJ2-5
D: TRBD1
CDR3: CASSRSGTGRETQYF
DNA: TGTGCCAGCAGCCGAAGTGGGACAGGGAGAGAGACCCAGTACTTC

size: once
V: TRBV24-1
J: TRBJ2-6
D: NA
CDR3: CATSDLRGANVLTF
DNA: TGTGCCACCAGTGATTTGCGGGGGGCCAACGTCCTGACTTTC

size: NA
V: TRBV21-1
J: TRBJ2-1
D: NA
CDR3: CASLRGQASNEQFF
DNA: TGTGCCAGCCTCCGCGGACAGGCTTCCAATGAGCAGTTCTTC

size: once
V: TRBV6-5
J: TRBJ2-1
D: NA
CDR3: CASSRLDEQFF
DNA: TGTGCCAGCAGTAGACTCGATGAGCAGTTCTTC

size: NA
V: TRBV5-6
J: TRBJ2-7
D: NA
CDR3: CASSLAWRGSEQYF
DNA: TGTGCCAGCAGCTTGGCCTGGAGGGGTAGCGAGCAGTACTTC

size: NA
V: TRBV28
J: TRBJ1-5
D: TRBD1
CDR3: CASKETGTVTYSNQPQHF
DNA: TGTGCCAGCAAGGAGACCGGGACAGTCACCTATAGCAATCAGCCCCAGCATTTT

size: NA
V: TRBV9
J: TRBJ2-1
D: TRBD2
CDR3: CASSVGGGASGNEQFF
DNA: TGTGCCAGCAGCGTCGGCGGGGGGGCATCAGGCAATGAGCAGTTCTTC

size: NA
V: TRBV9
J: TRBJ2-6
D: NA
CDR3: CASSVGGRLSGANVLTF
DNA: TGTGCCAGCAGCGTAGGAGGAAGGCTCTCTGGGGCCAACGTCCTGACTTTC

size: NA
V: TRBV12-3/TRBV12-4
J: TRBJ2-7
D: TRBD1
CDR3: CASSRTGGYEQYF
DNA: TGTGCCAGCAGCCGGACAGGGGGTTACGAGCAGTACTTC

size: NA
V: TRBV4-3
J: TRBJ2-2
D: NA
CDR3: CASSQDPGAGELFF
DNA: TGCGCCAGCAGCCAAGATCCAGGGGCCGGGGAGCTGTTTTTT

size: NA
V: TRBV5-4
J: TRBJ1-2
D: NA
CDR3: CASSSDLSGRGGYTF
DNA: TGTGCCAGCAGTTCCGATCTTTCTGGGAGGGGAGGCTACACCTTC

size: NA
V: TRBV7-6
J: TRBJ1-2
D: NA
CDR3: CASSLIAAGFRDYGYTF
DNA: TGTGCCAGCAGCTTAATAGCAGCTGGATTTCGGGACTATGGCTACACCTTC

size: NA
V: TRBV6-4
J: TRBJ2-1
D: TRBD2
CDR3: CASSKAGFNNEQFF
DNA: TGTGCCAGCAGTAAAGCGGGGTTCAACAATGAGCAGTTCTTC

size: NA
V: TRBV21-1
J: TRBJ2-2
D: NA
CDR3: CASPGTGYTGELFF
DNA: TGTGCCAGCCCGGGGACAGGGTATACCGGGGAGCTGTTTTTT

size: NA
V: TRBV5-5
J: TRBJ2-3
D: TRBD1
CDR3: CASSLGQGTDTDTQYF
DNA: TGTGCCAGCAGCTTGGGACAAGGGACAGACACAGATACGCAGTATTTT

size: NA
V: TRBV7-3
J: TRBJ1-1
D: NA
CDR3: CASSSHGGGISEAFF
DNA: TGTGCCAGCAGCTCGCACGGCGGGGGCATATCTGAAGCTTTCTTT

size: many
V: TRBV7-6
J: TRBJ1-3
D: NA
CDR3: CASSLETSSGNTIYF
DNA: TGTGCCAGCAGCTTGGAGACCAGCTCTGGAAACACCATATATTTT

size: few
V: TRBV2
J: TRBJ1-1
D: NA
CDR3: CASRSGVIQVNTEAFF
DNA: TGTGCCAGCAGATCAGGTGTAATTCAAGTGAACACTGAAGCTTTCTTT

size: few
V: TRBV7-3
J: TRBJ1-2
D: NA
CDR3: CASSSGGMDGYTF
DNA: TGTGCCAGCAGCTCCGGAGGGATGGATGGCTACACCTTC

size: NA
V: TRBV6-5
J: TRBJ1-2
D: TRBD1
CDR3: CASSSGTGIYGYTF
DNA: TGTGCCAGCAGTTCAGGGACAGGGATCTATGGCTACACCTTC